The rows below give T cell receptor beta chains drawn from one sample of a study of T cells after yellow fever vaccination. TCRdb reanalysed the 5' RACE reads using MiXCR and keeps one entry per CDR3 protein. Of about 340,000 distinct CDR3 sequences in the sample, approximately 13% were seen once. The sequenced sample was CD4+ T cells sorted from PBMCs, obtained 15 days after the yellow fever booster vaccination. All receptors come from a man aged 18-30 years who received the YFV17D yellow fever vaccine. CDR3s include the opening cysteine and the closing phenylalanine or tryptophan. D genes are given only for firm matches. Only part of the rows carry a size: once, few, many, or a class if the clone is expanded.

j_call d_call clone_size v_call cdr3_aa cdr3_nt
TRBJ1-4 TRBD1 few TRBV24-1 CATSDPTGGDEKLFF TGTGCCACCAGTGATCCTACAGGGGGTGATGAAAAACTGTTTTTT
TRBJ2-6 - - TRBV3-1 CASSQGFRAGANVLTF TGTGCCAGCAGCCAAGGTTTCCGGGCTGGGGCCAACGTCCTGACTTTC
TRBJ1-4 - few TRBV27 CASSFRGAEKLFF TGTGCCAGCAGTTTCCGCGGGGCTGAAAAACTGTTTTTT
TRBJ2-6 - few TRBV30 CAWSVSGANVLTF TGTGCCTGGAGTGTATCAGGGGCCAACGTCCTGACTTTC
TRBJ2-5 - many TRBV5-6 CASSSLVQETQYF TGTGCCAGCAGCTCACTAGTGCAAGAGACCCAGTACTTC
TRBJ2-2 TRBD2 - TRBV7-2 CASSLVWGLGELFF TGTGCCAGCAGCTTAGTTTGGGGACTAGGGGAGCTGTTTTTT
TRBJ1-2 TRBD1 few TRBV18 CASSLPGTGAGNGYTF TGTGCCAGCTCGCTCCCCGGGACAGGGGCCGGGAATGGCTACACCTTC
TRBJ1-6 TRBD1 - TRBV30 CAWTRDSNSPLHF TGTGCCTGGACCAGGGACAGTAACTCACCCCTCCACTTT
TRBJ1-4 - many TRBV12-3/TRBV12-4 CASSSPAGGEKLFF TGTGCCAGCAGTTCGCCGGCAGGCGGTGAAAAACTGTTTTTT
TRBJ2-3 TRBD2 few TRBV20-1 CSAAGGLTDTQYF TGCAGTGCTGCGGGGGGCCTCACAGATACGCAGTATTTT
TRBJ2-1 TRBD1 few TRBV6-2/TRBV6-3 CASSLDRGLNEQFF TGTGCCAGCAGCTTGGACAGGGGGCTGAATGAGCAGTTCTTC
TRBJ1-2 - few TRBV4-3 CASSPSDLRGAGYTF TGCGCCAGCAGCCCTTCGGACCTACGAGGGGCTGGCTACACCTTC
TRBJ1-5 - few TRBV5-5 CASSLGGIRPQHF TGTGCCAGCAGCTTGGGCGGGATTAGACCCCAGCATTTT
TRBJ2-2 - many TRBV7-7 CASSASWTGELFF TGTGCTAGCAGCGCCTCGTGGACCGGGGAGCTGTTTTTT
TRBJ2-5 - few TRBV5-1 CASSLNPGPRREETQYF TGCGCCAGCAGCTTGAATCCGGGTCCCCGTCGGGAAGAGACCCAGTACTTC
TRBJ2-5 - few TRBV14 CASSQDWETQYF TGTGCCAGCAGCCAAGACTGGGAGACCCAGTACTTC
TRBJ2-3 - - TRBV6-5 CASSYQAASTDTQYF TGTGCCAGCAGTTACCAGGCGGCAAGCACAGATACGCAGTATTTT
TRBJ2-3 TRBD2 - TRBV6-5 CASSRTSGGLGDTQYF TGTGCCAGCAGTCGCACTAGCGGGGGGCTAGGAGATACGCAGTATTTT
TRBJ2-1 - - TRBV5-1 CASSFQGRNEQFF TGCGCCAGCAGCTTTCAGGGGAGAAATGAGCAGTTCTTC
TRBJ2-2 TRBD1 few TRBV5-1 CASSWTGLMNTGELFF TGCGCCAGCAGCTGGACAGGATTGATGAACACCGGGGAGCTGTTTTTT
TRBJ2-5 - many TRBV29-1 CSVEFRGETQYF TGCAGCGTTGAATTCCGGGGGGAGACCCAGTACTTC
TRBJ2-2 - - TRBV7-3 CASSRAMAANTGELFF TGTGCCAGCAGCCGGGCGATGGCTGCAAACACCGGGGAGCTGTTTTTT
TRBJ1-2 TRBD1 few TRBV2 CASGGQGGNYGYTF TGTGCCAGCGGTGGACAGGGGGGTAACTATGGCTACACCTTC
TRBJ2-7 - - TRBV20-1 CSASPGGSYEQYF TGCAGTGCTAGTCCTGGGGGTTCCTACGAGCAGTACTTC
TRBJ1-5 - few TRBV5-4 CASSGGGTQISGVAQHF TGTGCCAGCAGCGGAGGAGGGACCCAGATCTCTGGTGTGGCCCAGCATTTT
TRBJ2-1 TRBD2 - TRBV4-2 CASSQSRGLSYEQFF TGTGCCAGCAGCCAGTCTCGGGGACTATCCTATGAGCAGTTCTTC
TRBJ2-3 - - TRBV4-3 CASSQRVATDTQYF TGCGCCAGCAGCCAAAGAGTTGCCACAGATACGCAGTATTTT
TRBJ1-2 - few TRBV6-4 CASSIRGGYTF TGTGCCAGCAGTATACGCGGGGGCTACACCTTC